This T cell receptor (beta chain) was obtained from a study of T cells in Graves' hyperthyroidism and ophthalmopathy. Notes on the study in general: Most thyroid clonotypes expanded above 0.001 appeared in blood too. Ophthalmopathy was identified by the model a median about 6 months ahead of onset.

This CDR3 is built from 12 residues. CDR1 is LGHDT, CDR2 YNNKEL, per germline (reference sequence). V lost 0 bases to trimming and J lost 10 bases, with 4 bases between them. About this clonotype: The antigen remains unidentified.

Researchers amplified the TCR beta CDR3 regions from RNA transcripts. TCR CDR3 regions were first amplified by RT-PCR with HTBI primers. Each CDR3 protein gets one entry after TCRdb re-called the multiplex PCR reads with MiXCR. The table includes some 800,000 distinct CDR3 sequences, roughly 37% detected once. Absent ophthalmopathy progression within 18 months defined stable Graves' hyperthyroidism. Hyperthyroidism in the patients, aged 18 to 65, was newly diagnosed and under 2 months in duration. Input material: blood. The receptor was derived from a man aged 18 to 29 with Graves' hyperthyroidism. The chain has TRBV3-1 and TRBJ1-6; D call uncertain. The CDR3 reads CASSQDKSPLHF. The CDR3 bases are TGTGCCAGCAGCCAAGACAAGTCACCCCTCCACTTT.